The clone carrying this T cell receptor (beta chain) is a singleton in its sample. This record comes from a study of shared clonotypes between healthy human individuals. In the original workflow: Because ImmunoSEQ provided only junction sequences with no quality scores, the filtering differed. Produced via immunoSEQ multiplex PCR; TCRdb's table is partial and in-frame only. V and J calls and clone size are those listed in that table; D and trimming were worked out from the DNA. Of more than 2 million clones listed, over 85% are singletons. Germline V CDR1 and CDR2: MDHEN, SYDVKM. V gave up 8 bases and J gave up 1 base, with 15 bases separating them. This CDR3 contains 14 residues. Only CD45RO-negative cells positively selected for CCR7 counted as naive CD8 cells, so terminally differentiated effector memory CD45RA+ cells were excluded.

The V gene is TRBV28, the J gene TRBJ2-7, with no clear D. The material sequenced was naive CD8+ T cells sorted from blood. The clonotype originates from a man between 18 and 29 years old in good health. The CDR3 reads CASARARDSYEQYF. CDR3 coding DNA: TGTGCCAGCGCCCGGGCGAGAGATTCCTACGAGCAGTACTTC.